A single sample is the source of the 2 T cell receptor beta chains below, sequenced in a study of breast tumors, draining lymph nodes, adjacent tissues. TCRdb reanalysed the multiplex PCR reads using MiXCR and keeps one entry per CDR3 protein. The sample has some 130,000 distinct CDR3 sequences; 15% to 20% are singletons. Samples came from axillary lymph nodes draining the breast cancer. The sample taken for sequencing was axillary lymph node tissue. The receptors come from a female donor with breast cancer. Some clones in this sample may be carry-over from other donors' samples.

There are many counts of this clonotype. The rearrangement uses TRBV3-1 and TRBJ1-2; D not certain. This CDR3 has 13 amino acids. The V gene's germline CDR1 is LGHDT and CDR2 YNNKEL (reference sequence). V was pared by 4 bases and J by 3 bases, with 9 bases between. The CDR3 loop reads CASSPRADYGYTF. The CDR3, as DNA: TGTGCCAGCAGCCCCCGGGCAGACTATGGCTACACCTTC.

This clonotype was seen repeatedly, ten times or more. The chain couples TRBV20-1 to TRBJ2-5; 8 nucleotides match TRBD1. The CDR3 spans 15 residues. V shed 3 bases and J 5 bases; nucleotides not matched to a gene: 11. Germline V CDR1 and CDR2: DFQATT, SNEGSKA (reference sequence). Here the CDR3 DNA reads TGCAGTGCTAGGAATCAGGGGGCGGGTGGTGAGACCCAGTACTTC. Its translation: CSARNQGAGGETQYF.